The 28 T cell receptor beta chains below all came from one sample that was sequenced in a study of CD8+ T cells in alopecia areata. Noted treatment: oral pan-JAK inhibitor, 5-10 mg twice daily. Sequencing relied on a cDNA template that was reverse transcribed from extracted RNA. Clones were sequenced by immunoSEQ multiplex PCR, and TCRdb holds only the in-frame ones, with some missing. The repertoire holds roughly 100,000 clones, with roughly 60% as singletons. Sequencing was performed on CD8+ T cells sorted from blood, taken at approximately week 61, from a patient treated with tofacitinib. Source of these receptors: a human donor with alopecia areata.

This clone appeared a single time. V usage is TRBV9 and J usage is TRBJ2-1; D call uncertain. Germline V gene lookup returns CDR1 SGDLS and CDR2 YYNGEE. The CDR3 spans 12 residues. V dropped 0 bases and J dropped 10 bases, with 8 bases sitting between them. The CDR3, as DNA: TGTGCCAGCAGCGTAGGGTCTCTAGAGCAGTTCTTC. Its translation: CASSVGSLEQFF.

V usage is TRBV6-5 and J usage is TRBJ2-5; D gene ambiguous. V was cut by 7 bases and J by 3 bases, with 12 bases left in between. The CDR3 runs 13 residues. CDR1 MNHEY and CDR2 SVGAGI come from the germline V gene. This chain's CDR3 is CASTASGEETQYF. CDR3 nucleotide sequence: TGTGCCAGCACGGCTAGTGGCGAAGAGACCCAGTACTTC.

This rearrangement joins TRBV4-2 to TRBJ1-5; a possible D gene is TRBD1 (5 bases). The germline V gene encodes CDR1 LGHNA and CDR2 YNFKEQ. V was trimmed by 3 bases and J by 4 bases, leaving 10 bases between them. The CDR3 sequence is 14 residues long. CDR3: CASSQPGENQPQHF. The CDR3 bases are TGTGCCAGCAGCCAGCCGGGGGAAAATCAGCCCCAGCATTTT.

This clone was seen only a few times. The chain couples TRBV27 to TRBJ2-5; 10 bases align to TRBD2. With 2 bases clipped from V and 2 bases from J, the junction kept 2 bases outside the gene matches. Germline CDR1 is MNHEY and CDR2 is SMNVEV (reference sequence). CDR3 length: 15 amino acids. CDR3 in amino acids: CASSLASGGQETQYF. CDR3 coding DNA: TGTGCCAGCAGTTTAGCTAGCGGGGGACAAGAGACCCAGTACTTC.

V usage is TRBV4-1 and J usage is TRBJ2-5, with 9 bases lining up with TRBD1. The DNA end is a closer match to TRBJ2-7, so the J assignment may be wrong. Germline-derived CDR1 and CDR2 are MGHRA and YSYEKL. The CDR3 has 16 amino acids. CDR3 residues: CASSQWVRDRVSEQYF. The CDR3 region has the DNA TGCGCCAGCAGCCAATGGGTTAGGGACAGGGTCTCCGAGCAGTACTTC.

J is TRBJ2-3 and V is TRBV9, with 7 bases matching TRBD1. The ends lost 3 bases at V and 2 bases at J; junction bases unmatched: 3. CDR1 is SGDLS, CDR2 YYNGEE, per germline. The CDR3 extends over 14 amino acids. The CDR3 coding sequence is TGTGCCAGCAGCGGGGGACAGCTCACAGATACGCAGTATTTT. This sequence encodes CASSGGQLTDTQYF.

The rearrangement joins TRBV5-1 to TRBJ2-2; D is ambiguous. This CDR3 comprises 13 residues. V dropped 1 base and J dropped 6 bases, with 7 bases sitting between them. Per germline, CDR1 SGHRS and CDR2 YFSETQ. The CDR3 protein is CASSLRRAGELFF. As DNA, the CDR3 is TGCGCCAGCAGCTTGAGGAGAGCCGGGGAGCTGTTTTTT. Full variable domain (missing parts from reference TRBV5-1 and TRBJ2-2): KAGVTQTPRYLIKTRGQQVTLSCSPISGHRSVSWYQQTPGQGLQFLFEYFSETQRNKGNFPGRFSGRQFSNSRSEMNVSTLELGDSALYLCASSLRRAGELFFGEGSRLTVL.

The chain carries TRBV28 and TRBJ2-4; D is possibly TRBD2 (6 bases). V was pared by 6 bases and J by 4 bases, with 7 bases between. CDR1 and CDR2 (germline): MDHEN, SYDVKM. The CDR3 consists of 12 residues. CDR3 region: CASRGTKNIQYF. The CDR3 nucleotides are TGTGCCAGCAGAGGGACTAAAAACATTCAGTACTTC.

This clone turned up a few times. This chain links TRBV6-5 with TRBJ1-1; D ambiguous. Trimming removed 0 bases at V and 6 bases at J, with 8 bases between. The CDR3 consists of 13 residues. The germline V gene encodes CDR1 MNHEY and CDR2 SVGAGI. This CDR3 is CASSYSNGAEAFF. In DNA, the CDR3 is TGTGCCAGCAGTTACTCGAATGGGGCTGAAGCTTTCTTT.

This clone was picked up a small number of times. The chain joins TRBV27 to TRBJ1-5; 7 nucleotides match TRBD1. This CDR3 spans 14 amino acids. Germline CDR1 reads MNHEY; CDR2 reads SMNVEV (reference sequence). V gave up 6 bases and J gave up 3 bases; unmatched junction bases: 5. This CDR3 reads CASRPGQPNQPQHF. The CDR3 bases are TGTGCCAGCAGGCCGGGACAGCCCAATCAGCCCCAGCATTTT.

The genes are TRBV7-9 and TRBJ2-5; D uncertain. Germline V gene data show CDR1 as SEHNR and CDR2 as FQNEAQ (reference sequence). CDR3 size: 15 residues. Trimming left V 10 bases short and J 2 bases short, with 20 bases between. In DNA form, the CDR3 reads TGTGCCACCCGGATAGGGTCCTATCTTCAAGAGACCCAGTACTTC. It yields the protein CATRIGSYLQETQYF.

The chain combines TRBV14 with TRBJ2-3; 8 nucleotides agree with TRBD2. Germline loops: CDR1 SGHDN, CDR2 FVKESK. The CDR3 runs 16 residues. The V gene end was trimmed by 4 bases and the J gene end by 3 bases; junction bases not matched to a gene: 9. CDR3 in amino acids: CASSRSPGLVTDTQYF. The CDR3 DNA follows: TGTGCCAGCAGCCGATCCCCGGGACTAGTGACAGATACGCAGTATTTT.

The V call is TRBV2, the J call TRBJ1-1, with TRBD1 identical over 7 bases. CDR1 is SNHLY, CDR2 FYNNEI, per germline. Germline trimming cut 10 bases from V and 0 bases from J; bases unmatched to any gene: 8. This CDR3 has 14 amino acids. The CDR3 sequence is CATRTGYMNTEAFF. The CDR3 DNA reads as TGTGCCACAAGGACAGGTTACATGAACACTGAAGCTTTCTTT.

This rearrangement joins TRBV27 to TRBJ1-2, with D possibly TRBD1 on 5 matching bases. V was trimmed by 4 bases and J by 1 base, leaving 7 bases between them. Germline V CDR1 and CDR2: MNHEY, SMNVEV (reference sequence). The CDR3 runs to 13 residues. The CDR3: CASSWDGNYGYTF. The CDR3 DNA is TGTGCCAGCAGTTGGGACGGTAACTATGGCTACACCTTC.

This clone was detected only once. The gene calls are TRBV6-5 and TRBJ1-2, with D unclear. Germline CDR1 MNHEY, CDR2 SVGAGI. Deletions cut 0 bases from V and 3 bases from J, with 8 bases between. This CDR3 has 14 residues. The CDR3 sequence is CASSYSPGYYGYTF. In nucleotides, the CDR3 is TGTGCCAGCAGTTACTCTCCTGGGTACTATGGCTACACCTTC.

This sequence joins TRBV13 and TRBJ2-3; 8 bases are a match to TRBD2. V lost 4 bases and J lost 6; bases outside the gene matches: 9. Germline V lookup: CDR1 PRHDT, CDR2 FYEKMQ (reference sequence). The CDR3 has 15 amino acids. The CDR3 region is CASSSQRAGADTQYF. In nucleotides, the CDR3 is TGTGCCAGCAGCTCACAAAGAGCGGGGGCGGATACGCAGTATTTT.

The V gene is TRBV7-9, the J gene TRBJ2-7; 8 nucleotides match TRBD2. Trimming cost V 5 bases and J 5 bases; bases outside gene matches: 17. CDR1 and CDR2 (germline): SEHNR, FQNEAQ (reference sequence). The CDR3 sequence is 17 residues long. The CDR3 DNA reads TGTGCCAGCAGCATCCCGAGCCAGGGACTAGAACGAAACGAGCAGTACTTC. It specifies CASSIPSQGLERNEQYF.

The V and J genes are TRBV29-1 and TRBJ2-7, with TRBD1 matching over 7 bases. Germline trimming cut 0 bases from V and 2 bases from J; bases unmatched to any gene: 7. The CDR3 has 15 residues. The germline gives CDR1 SQVTM, CDR2 ANQGSEA. The CDR3 DNA reads TGCAGCGTTGAAGATCATAGGGGACAGACCTACGAGCAGTACTTC. It encodes CSVEDHRGQTYEQYF.

The chain recombines TRBV5-1 with TRBJ2-7; 7 bases agree with TRBD1. CDR1 is SGHRS and CDR2 is YFSETQ in the germline V gene. CDR3 length: 13 residues. The ends lost 4 bases at V and 3 bases at J; junction bases unmatched: 4. The CDR3 nucleotides are TGCGCCAGCAGCCCGACAGGGTTCTACGAGCAGTACTTC. Amino acid sequence: CASSPTGFYEQYF.

This clone was detected a few times. V gene TRBV2 combines with J gene TRBJ2-3, with a weak D call TRBD2 (6 bases). CDR3 length: 13 residues. Per the germline V gene, CDR1 is SNHLY and CDR2 is FYNNEI. The V and J ends lost 6 bases and 4 bases respectively, with 11 bases between them. The CDR3 DNA is TGTGCCAGCAGGGAGCGGGTCGCAGATACGCAGTATTTT. Translation gives CASRERVADTQYF.

Only a few counts were recorded for this clone. The rearrangement joins TRBV2 to TRBJ1-1; D unresolved. The ends were cut back, 6 bases at V and 4 bases at J, with 27 bases in the middle. The V gene's germline CDR1 is SNHLY and CDR2 FYNNEI. The CDR3 consists of 18 residues. For the CDR3, the DNA is TGTGCCAGCAGGATGGACGCTCAATACCCTAGGAAGTCCACTGAAGCTTTCTTT. This codes for CASRMDAQYPRKSTEAFF.

V is TRBV27 and J is TRBJ1-6; TRBD1 might be the D (5 bases). V was pared by 4 bases and J by 9 bases, with 13 bases between. Germline V gives CDR1 MNHEY, CDR2 SMNVEV (reference sequence). The CDR3 sequence is 14 residues long. Written as DNA, the CDR3 is TGTGCCAGCAGTTCAGGCAGGGTTGTTTCACCCCTCCACTTT. Protein product: CASSSGRVVSPLHF.

This rearrangement joins TRBV7-3 to TRBJ2-5; 10 bases are shared with TRBD1. V lost 5 bases, J lost 5 bases, and 5 bases stayed unmatched. The CDR3 sequence is 14 residues long. The germline V gene encodes CDR1 SGHTA and CDR2 FQGTGA. The CDR3 bases are TGTGCCAGCAGCCGACAGGGGGCTCGGGAGACCCAGTACTTC. Protein sequence: CASSRQGARETQYF.

The chain combines TRBV6-1 with TRBJ2-5; maybe TRBD1 (6 bases). Germline assignment: CDR1 MNHNS and CDR2 SASEGT. This CDR3 is 19 amino acids long. The ends were cut back, 3 bases at V and 4 bases at J, with 27 bases in the middle. The CDR3 spells CASSEGTLLLLSPRETQYF. The CDR3 DNA is TGTGCCAGCAGTGAGGGGACACTACTCCTGTTGTCCCCCCGAGAGACCCAGTACTTC.

The V and J genes are TRBV30 and TRBJ2-1; D ambiguous. The CDR3 has 12 residues. Germline V gene sequence: CDR1 GTSNPN, CDR2 SVGIG (reference sequence). The ends were cut back, 2 bases at V and 9 bases at J, with 11 bases in the middle. CDR3 sequence reads: CAWSLSSGEQFF. The CDR3 nucleotides read TGTGCCTGGAGTCTTTCGTCAGGTGAGCAGTTCTTC.

V is TRBV5-1 and J is TRBJ1-1; D remains unclear. Germline CDR1 is SGHRS and CDR2 is YFSETQ. The CDR3 totals 11 residues. The V end was cut by 5 bases, the J end by 4 bases, with 6 bases between. CDR3 sequence: CASSRGTEAFF. In DNA form, the CDR3 reads TGCGCCAGCAGTCGGGGCACTGAAGCTTTCTTT.

J is TRBJ2-3 and V is TRBV29-1, with 8 bases lining up with TRBD2. After removal of 6 bases from V and 2 bases from J, the junction contained 4 bases not matched to a gene. The V gene's germline CDR1 is SQVTM and CDR2 ANQGSEA. The CDR3 has 13 amino acids. The CDR3 DNA reads as TGCAGCGTACGGGGGGGCCTCACAGATACGCAGTATTTT. It is translated as CSVRGGLTDTQYF.

The chain couples TRBV7-9 to TRBJ1-1, with no clear D. Germline values: CDR1 SEHNR, CDR2 FQNEAQ (reference sequence). The CDR3 is 13 residues long. V gave up 4 bases and J gave up 6 bases, with 12 bases separating them. The CDR3 loop is CASSSPYRAEAFF. The CDR3 DNA is TGTGCCAGCAGCTCCCCTTATCGAGCTGAAGCTTTCTTT.